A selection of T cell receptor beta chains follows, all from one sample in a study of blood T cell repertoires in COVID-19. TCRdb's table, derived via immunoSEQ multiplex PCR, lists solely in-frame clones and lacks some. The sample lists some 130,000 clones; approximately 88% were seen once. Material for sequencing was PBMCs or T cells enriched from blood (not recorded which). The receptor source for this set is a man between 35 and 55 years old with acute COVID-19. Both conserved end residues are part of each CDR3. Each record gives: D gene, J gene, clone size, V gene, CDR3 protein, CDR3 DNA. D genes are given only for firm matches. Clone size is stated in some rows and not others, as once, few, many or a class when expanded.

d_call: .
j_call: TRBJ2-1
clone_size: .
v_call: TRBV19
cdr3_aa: CASSIVPNPRDNEQFF
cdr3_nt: TGTGCCAGTAGTATAGTACCTAACCCTCGGGACAATGAGCAGTTCTTC

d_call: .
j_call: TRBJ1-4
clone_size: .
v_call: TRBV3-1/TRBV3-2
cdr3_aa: CASSQDRDEKLFF
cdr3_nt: TGTGCCAGCAGCCAAGACAGGGATGAAAAACTGTTTTTT

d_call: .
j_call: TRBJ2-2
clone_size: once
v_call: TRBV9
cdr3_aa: CASSVGPGQNTGELFF
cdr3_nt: TGTGCCAGCAGCGTAGGACCAGGGCAGAACACCGGGGAGCTGTTTTTT

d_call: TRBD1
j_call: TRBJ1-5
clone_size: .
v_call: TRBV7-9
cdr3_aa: CASSLGQGSNQPQHF
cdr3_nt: TGTGCCAGCAGCCTAGGACAGGGTAGCAATCAGCCCCAGCATTTT

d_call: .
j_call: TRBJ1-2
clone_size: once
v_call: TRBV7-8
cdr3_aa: CASSLGQRQDYGYTF
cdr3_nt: TGTGCCAGCAGCTTAGGACAGCGCCAAGACTATGGCTACACCTTC

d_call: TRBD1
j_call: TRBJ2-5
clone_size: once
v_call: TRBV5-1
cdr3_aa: CASSARTGEETQYF
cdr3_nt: TGCGCCAGCAGCGCACGAACAGGGGAAGAGACCCAGTACTTC

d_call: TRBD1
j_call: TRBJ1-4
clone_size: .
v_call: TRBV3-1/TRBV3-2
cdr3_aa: CASSPDRGPEEKLFF
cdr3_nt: TGTGCCAGCAGCCCGGACAGGGGGCCTGAAGAAAAACTGTTTTTT

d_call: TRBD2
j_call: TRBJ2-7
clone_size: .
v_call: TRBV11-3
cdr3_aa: CASSWRSGGPYEQYF
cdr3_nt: TGTGCCAGCAGCTGGCGATCGGGGGGGCCCTACGAGCAGTACTTC

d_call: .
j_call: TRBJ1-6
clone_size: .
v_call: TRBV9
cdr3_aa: CASSPGSYNSPLHF
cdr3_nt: TGTGCCAGCAGCCCCGGCTCCTATAATTCACCCCTCCACTTT

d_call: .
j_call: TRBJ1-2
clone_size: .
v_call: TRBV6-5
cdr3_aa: CASSSLEGYTF
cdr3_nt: TGTGCCAGCAGTTCCCTGGAGGGCTACACCTTC

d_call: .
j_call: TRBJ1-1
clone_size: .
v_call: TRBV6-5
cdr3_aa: CASRGGTSRYTEAFF
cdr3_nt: TGTGCCAGCAGGGGGGGGACAAGTCGTTACACTGAAGCTTTCTTT

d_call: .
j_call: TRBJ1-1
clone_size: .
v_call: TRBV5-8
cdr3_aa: CASSLASRNTEAFF
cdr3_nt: TGTGCCAGCAGCTTGGCATCCAGGAACACTGAAGCTTTCTTT

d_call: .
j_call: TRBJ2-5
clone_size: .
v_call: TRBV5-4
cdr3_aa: CASSLPEETQYF
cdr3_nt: TGTGCCAGCAGCCTTCCCGAAGAGACCCAGTACTTC

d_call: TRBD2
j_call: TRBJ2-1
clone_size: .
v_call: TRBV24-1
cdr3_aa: CATSGTSGPRVGDEQFF
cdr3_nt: TGTGCCACCAGTGGGACTAGCGGGCCCCGAGTGGGCGATGAGCAGTTCTTC

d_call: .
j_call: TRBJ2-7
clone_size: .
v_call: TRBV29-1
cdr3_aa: CSVRWGPHEQYF
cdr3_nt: TGCAGCGTTCGATGGGGCCCGCACGAGCAGTACTTC

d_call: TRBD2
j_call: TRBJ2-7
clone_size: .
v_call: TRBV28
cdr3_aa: CASSRGGGGLYYEQYF
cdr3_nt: TGTGCCAGCAGTCGCGGCGGGGGGGGCCTGTACTACGAGCAGTACTTC

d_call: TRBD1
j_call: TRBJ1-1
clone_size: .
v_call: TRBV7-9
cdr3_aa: CASSPDRGGNSGVAFF
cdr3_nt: TGTGCCAGCAGCCCAGACAGGGGCGGGAATTCGGGGGTAGCTTTCTTT

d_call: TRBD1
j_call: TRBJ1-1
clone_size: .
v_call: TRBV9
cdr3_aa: CASSNSGTANTEAFF
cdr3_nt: TGTGCCAGCAGCAACTCCGGGACAGCCAACACTGAAGCTTTCTTT

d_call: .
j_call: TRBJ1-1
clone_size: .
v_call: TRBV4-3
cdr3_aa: CASSQYGGKEAFF
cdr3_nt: TGCGCCAGCAGCCAATATGGTGGCAAAGAAGCTTTCTTT

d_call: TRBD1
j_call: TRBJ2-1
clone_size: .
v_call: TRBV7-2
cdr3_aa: CASSPDRGDNEQFF
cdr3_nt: TGTGCCAGCAGCCCTGACAGGGGGGACAATGAGCAGTTCTTC

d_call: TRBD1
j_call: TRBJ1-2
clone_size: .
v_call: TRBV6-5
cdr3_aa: CATGRDRSYGYTF
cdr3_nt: TGTGCCACTGGCCGGGACAGGTCTTATGGCTACACCTTC

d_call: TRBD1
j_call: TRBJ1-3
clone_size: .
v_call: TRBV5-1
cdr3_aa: CASSLTPPSQGAGNTIYF
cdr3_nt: TGCGCCAGCAGCTTGACGCCACCTTCGCAGGGGGCTGGAAACACCATATATTTT

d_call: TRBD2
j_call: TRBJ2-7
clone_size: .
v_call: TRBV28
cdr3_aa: CASRVAGGSYEQYF
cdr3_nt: TGTGCCAGCAGGGTGGCGGGAGGATCCTACGAGCAGTACTTC

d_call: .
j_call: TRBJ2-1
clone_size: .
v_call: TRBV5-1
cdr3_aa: CASSLGDSNEQFF
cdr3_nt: TGCGCCAGCAGCTTGGGCGACAGCAATGAGCAGTTCTTC

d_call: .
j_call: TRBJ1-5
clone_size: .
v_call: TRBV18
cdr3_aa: CASSPYESQLSVNQPQHF
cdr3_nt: TGTGCCAGCTCACCGTATGAAAGTCAACTAAGCGTCAATCAGCCCCAGCATTTT

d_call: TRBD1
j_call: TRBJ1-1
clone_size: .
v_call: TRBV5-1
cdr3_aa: CASSLRDRGATEAFF
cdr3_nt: TGCGCCAGCAGCTTGAGAGACAGGGGTGCCACTGAAGCTTTCTTT

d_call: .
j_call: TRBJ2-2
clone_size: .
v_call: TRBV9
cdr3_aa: CASSPLSAQSNTGELFF
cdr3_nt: TGTGCCAGCAGCCCACTCTCGGCACAGTCGAACACCGGGGAGCTGTTTTTT

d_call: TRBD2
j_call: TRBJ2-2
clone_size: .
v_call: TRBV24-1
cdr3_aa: CATSLAGVTGELFF
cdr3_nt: TGTGCCACCAGTCTCGCGGGAGTAACCGGGGAGCTGTTTTTT

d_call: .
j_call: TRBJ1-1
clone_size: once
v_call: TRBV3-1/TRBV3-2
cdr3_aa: CASSPTRVVPGDTEAFF
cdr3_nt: TGTGCCAGCAGCCCTACCCGTGTGGTCCCAGGGGACACTGAAGCTTTCTTT

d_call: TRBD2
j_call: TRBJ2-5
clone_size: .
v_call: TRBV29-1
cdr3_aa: CSVDTSGSQETQYF
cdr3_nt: TGCAGCGTTGACACTAGCGGGAGCCAAGAGACCCAGTACTTC

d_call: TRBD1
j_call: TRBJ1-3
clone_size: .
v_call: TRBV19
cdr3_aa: CASTQSWTGFIPTIYF
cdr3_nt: TGTGCCAGTACTCAGAGCTGGACAGGGTTTATTCCCACCATATATTTT

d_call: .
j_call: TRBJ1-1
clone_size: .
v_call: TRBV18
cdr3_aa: CASSPSGVVTEAFF
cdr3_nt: TGTGCCAGCTCACCATCAGGGGTCGTCACTGAAGCTTTCTTT

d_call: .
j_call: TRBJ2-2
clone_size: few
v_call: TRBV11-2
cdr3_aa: CASSSWGQNTGELFF
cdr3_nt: TGTGCCAGCAGCTCCTGGGGACAGAACACCGGGGAGCTGTTTTTT

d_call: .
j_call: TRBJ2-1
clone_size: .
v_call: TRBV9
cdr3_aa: CASSVAGRGIEQFF
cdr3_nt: TGTGCCAGCAGCGTAGCCGGCAGGGGTATTGAGCAGTTCTTC

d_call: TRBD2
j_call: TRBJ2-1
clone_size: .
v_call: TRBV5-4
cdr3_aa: CASSGLAEDEQFF
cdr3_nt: TGTGCCAGCAGTGGACTAGCCGAGGATGAGCAGTTCTTC

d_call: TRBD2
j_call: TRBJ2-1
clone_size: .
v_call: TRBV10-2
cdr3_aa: CASSVAGGRYVEQFF
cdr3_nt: TGCGCCAGCAGTGTTGCGGGGGGGCGATATGTTGAGCAGTTCTTC

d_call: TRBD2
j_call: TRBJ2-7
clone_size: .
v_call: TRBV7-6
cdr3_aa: CASSSLSGASGEQYF
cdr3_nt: TGTGCCAGCAGCTCCCTTAGCGGGGCCTCGGGCGAGCAGTACTTC

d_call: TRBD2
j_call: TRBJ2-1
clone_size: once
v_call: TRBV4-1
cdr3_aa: CASSLSGRIGNEQFF
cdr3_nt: TGCGCCAGCAGCCTTAGCGGGAGAATCGGAAATGAGCAGTTCTTC

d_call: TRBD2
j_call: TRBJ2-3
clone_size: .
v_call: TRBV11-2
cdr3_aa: CASSPRLSGGTDTQYF
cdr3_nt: TGTGCCAGCAGCCCCCGCCTGAGCGGGGGCACAGATACGCAGTATTTT

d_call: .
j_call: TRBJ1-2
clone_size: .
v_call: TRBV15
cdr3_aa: CATSREKGVGYGYTF
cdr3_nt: TGTGCCACCAGCAGAGAAAAGGGGGTAGGCTATGGCTACACCTTC

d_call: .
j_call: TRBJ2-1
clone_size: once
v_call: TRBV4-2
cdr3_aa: CASSARTENNEQFF
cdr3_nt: TGTGCCAGCAGCGCAAGGACAGAGAACAATGAGCAGTTCTTC

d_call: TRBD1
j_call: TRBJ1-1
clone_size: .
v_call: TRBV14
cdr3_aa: CASSPRQGDTEAFF
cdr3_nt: TGTGCCAGTTCACCCCGACAGGGGGACACTGAAGCTTTCTTT

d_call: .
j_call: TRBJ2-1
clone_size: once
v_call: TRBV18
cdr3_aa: CASSPRGREAGEQFF
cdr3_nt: TGTGCCAGCTCACCAAGGGGGCGGGAAGCAGGTGAGCAGTTCTTC

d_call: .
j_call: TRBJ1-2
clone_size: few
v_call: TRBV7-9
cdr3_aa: CASSWGNRDGGYTF
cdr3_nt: TGTGCCAGCAGTTGGGGTAACAGGGATGGGGGCTACACCTTC

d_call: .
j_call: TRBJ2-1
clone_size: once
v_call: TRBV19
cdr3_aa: CASGPDGQAMGYEQFF
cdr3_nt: TGTGCCAGTGGTCCTGACGGCCAGGCGATGGGCTATGAGCAGTTCTTC